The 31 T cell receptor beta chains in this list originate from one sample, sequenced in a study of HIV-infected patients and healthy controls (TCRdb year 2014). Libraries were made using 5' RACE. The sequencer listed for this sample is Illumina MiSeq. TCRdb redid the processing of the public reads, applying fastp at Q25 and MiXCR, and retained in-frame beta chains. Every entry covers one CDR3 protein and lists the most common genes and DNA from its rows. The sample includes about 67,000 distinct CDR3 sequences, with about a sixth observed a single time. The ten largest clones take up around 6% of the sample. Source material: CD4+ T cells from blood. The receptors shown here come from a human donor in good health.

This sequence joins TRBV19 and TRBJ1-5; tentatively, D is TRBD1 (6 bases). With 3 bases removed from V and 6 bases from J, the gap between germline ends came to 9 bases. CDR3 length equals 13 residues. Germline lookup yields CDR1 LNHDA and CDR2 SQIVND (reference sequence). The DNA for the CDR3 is TGTGCCAGTAGTATTCAGGGGACTCAGCCCCAGCATTTT. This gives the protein CASSIQGTQPQHF.

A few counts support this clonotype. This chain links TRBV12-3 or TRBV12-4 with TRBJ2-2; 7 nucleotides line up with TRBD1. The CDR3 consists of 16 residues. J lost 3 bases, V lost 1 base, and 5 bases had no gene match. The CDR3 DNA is TGTGCCAGCAGTTTAGAGGCAGGGGGTTACACCGGGGAGCTGTTTTTT. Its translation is CASSLEAGGYTGELFF.

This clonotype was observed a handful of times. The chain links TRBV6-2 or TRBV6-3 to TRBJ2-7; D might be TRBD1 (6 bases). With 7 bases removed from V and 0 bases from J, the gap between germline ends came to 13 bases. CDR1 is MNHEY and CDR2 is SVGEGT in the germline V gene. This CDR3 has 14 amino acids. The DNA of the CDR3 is TGTGCCAGCACCCACCCAGGGGTCTCCTACGAGCAGTACTTC. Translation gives CASTHPGVSYEQYF.

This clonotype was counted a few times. The CDR3 is CSAKSGQGSGNTIYF. The CDR3 nucleotides are TGCAGTGCTAAGTCGGGACAGGGTTCTGGAAACACCATATATTTT. This chain connects TRBV20-1 to TRBJ1-3, with 9 positions matching TRBD1. Germline V gene data show CDR1 as DFQATT and CDR2 as SNEGSKA (reference sequence). This CDR3 is 15 amino acids long. V gave up 4 bases and J gave up 1 base; unmatched junction bases: 5.

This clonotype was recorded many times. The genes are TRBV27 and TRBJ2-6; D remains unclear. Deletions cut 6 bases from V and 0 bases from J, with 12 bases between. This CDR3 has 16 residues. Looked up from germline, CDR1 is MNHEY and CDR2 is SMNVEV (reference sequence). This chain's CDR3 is CASRARSDSGANVLTF. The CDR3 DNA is TGTGCCAGCAGGGCCAGAAGTGACTCTGGGGCCAACGTCCTGACTTTC.

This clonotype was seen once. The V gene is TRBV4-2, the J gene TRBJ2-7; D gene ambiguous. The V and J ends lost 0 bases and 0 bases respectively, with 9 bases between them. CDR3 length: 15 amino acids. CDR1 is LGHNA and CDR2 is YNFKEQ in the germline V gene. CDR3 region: CASSQEVRASYEQYF. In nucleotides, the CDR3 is TGTGCCAGCAGCCAAGAAGTCCGGGCCTCCTACGAGCAGTACTTC.

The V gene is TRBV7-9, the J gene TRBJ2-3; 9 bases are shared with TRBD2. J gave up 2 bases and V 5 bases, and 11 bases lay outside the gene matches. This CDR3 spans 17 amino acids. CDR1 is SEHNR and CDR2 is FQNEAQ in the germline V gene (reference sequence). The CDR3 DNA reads TGTGCCAGCAGCCAGTCCCCTGTAGCGGGAGACACAGATACGCAGTATTTT. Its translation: CASSQSPVAGDTDTQYF. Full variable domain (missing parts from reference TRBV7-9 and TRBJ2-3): DTGVSQNPRHKITKRGQNVTFRCDPISEHNRLYWYRQTLGQGPEFLTYFQNEAQLEKSRLLSDRFSAERPKGSFSTLEIQRTEQGDSAMYLCASSQSPVAGDTDTQYFGPGTRLTVL.

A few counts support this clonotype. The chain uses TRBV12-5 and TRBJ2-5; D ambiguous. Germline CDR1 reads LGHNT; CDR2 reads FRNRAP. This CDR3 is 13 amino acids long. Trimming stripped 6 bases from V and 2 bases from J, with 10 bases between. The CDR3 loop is CASGRTTQETQYF. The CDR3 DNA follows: TGTGCTAGTGGCCGGACCACGCAAGAGACCCAGTACTTC.

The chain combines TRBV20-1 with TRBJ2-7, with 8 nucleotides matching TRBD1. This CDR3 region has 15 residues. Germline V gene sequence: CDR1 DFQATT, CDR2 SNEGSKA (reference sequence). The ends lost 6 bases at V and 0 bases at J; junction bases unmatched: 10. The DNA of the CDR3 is TGCAGTGCCTCGACGGACAGGGACAGCTCCTACGAGCAGTACTTC. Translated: CSASTDRDSSYEQYF.

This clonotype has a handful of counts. The CDR3 nucleotides read TGTGCCAGCAGTGAGGGCAGGGGGACTGAAGCTTTCTTT. Amino acids: CASSEGRGTEAFF. The rearrangement uses TRBV2 and TRBJ1-1; 7 positions match TRBD1. The CDR3 contains 13 residues. The V segment lost 3 bases and the J segment 5 bases; nucleotides outside the gene matches: 3. The V gene's germline CDR1 is SNHLY and CDR2 FYNNEI.

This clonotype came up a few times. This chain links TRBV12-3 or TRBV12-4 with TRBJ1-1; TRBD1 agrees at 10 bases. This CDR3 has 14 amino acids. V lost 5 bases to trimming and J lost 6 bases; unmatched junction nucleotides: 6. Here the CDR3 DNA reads TGTGCCAGCAGTATGGGACAGGGGACCCCTGAAGCTTTCTTT. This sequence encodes CASSMGQGTPEAFF.

CDR3 in amino acids: CSASRDIGSNQPQHF. CDR3 in DNA: TGCAGTGCTTCCCGGGATATCGGGAGCAATCAGCCCCAGCATTTT. This rearrangement joins TRBV20-1 to TRBJ1-5; D is undetermined. The CDR3 has 15 residues. Per germline, CDR1 DFQATT and CDR2 SNEGSKA (reference sequence). With 5 bases removed from V and 1 base from J, the gap between germline ends came to 15 bases.

The CDR3 here is CASSGSLFSGANVLTF. The CDR3 DNA follows: TGTGCCAGCAGTGGGTCCCTATTCTCTGGGGCCAACGTCCTGACTTTC. J is TRBJ2-6 and V is TRBV6-1; no firm D call. This CDR3 has 16 amino acids. Trimming removed 4 bases at V and 0 bases at J, with 10 bases between. Germline loops: CDR1 MNHNS, CDR2 SASEGT.

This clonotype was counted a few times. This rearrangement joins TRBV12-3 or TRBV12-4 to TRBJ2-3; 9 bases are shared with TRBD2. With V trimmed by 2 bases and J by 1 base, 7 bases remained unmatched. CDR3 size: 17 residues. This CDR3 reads CASSLWVSGSGTDTQYF. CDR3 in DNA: TGTGCCAGCAGTTTATGGGTTAGCGGGAGCGGCACAGATACGCAGTATTTT.

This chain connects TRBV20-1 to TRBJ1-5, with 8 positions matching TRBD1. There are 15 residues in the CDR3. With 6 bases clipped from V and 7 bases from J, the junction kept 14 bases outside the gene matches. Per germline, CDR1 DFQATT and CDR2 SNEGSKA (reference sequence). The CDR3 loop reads CSAKSGQGPAQPQHF. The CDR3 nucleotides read TGCAGTGCCAAGAGCGGACAGGGTCCAGCCCAGCCCCAGCATTTT.

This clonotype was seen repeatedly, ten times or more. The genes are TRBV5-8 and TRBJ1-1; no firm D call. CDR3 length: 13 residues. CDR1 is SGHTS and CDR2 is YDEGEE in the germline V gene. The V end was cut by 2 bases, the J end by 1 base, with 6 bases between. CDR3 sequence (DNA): TGTGCCAGCAGCTTCGGGGAGAACACTGAAGCTTTCTTT. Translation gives CASSFGENTEAFF.

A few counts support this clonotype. CDR3 nucleotides: TGTGCCAGCACCACCACCGGACAGGGCTTCACTGAAGCTTTCTTT. Translation: CASTTTGQGFTEAFF. This chain connects TRBV12-3 or TRBV12-4 to TRBJ1-1, with 8 bases lining up with TRBD1. J lost 4 bases, V lost 7 bases, and 11 bases had no gene match. CDR3 length equals 15 residues.

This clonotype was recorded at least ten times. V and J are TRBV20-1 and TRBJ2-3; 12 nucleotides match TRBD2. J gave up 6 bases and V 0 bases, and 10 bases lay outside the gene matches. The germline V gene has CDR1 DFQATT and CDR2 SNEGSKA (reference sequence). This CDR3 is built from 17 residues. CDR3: CSARDRLTSGSSDTQYF. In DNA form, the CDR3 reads TGCAGTGCTAGAGATAGGCTGACTAGCGGGAGTTCGGATACGCAGTATTTT.

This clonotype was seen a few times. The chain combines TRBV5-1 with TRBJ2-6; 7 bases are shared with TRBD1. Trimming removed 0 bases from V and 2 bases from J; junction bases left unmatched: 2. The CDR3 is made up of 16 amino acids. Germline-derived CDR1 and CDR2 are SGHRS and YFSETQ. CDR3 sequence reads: CASSLGDSPGANVLTF. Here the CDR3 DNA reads TGCGCCAGCAGCTTGGGGGACAGTCCTGGGGCCAACGTCCTGACTTTC. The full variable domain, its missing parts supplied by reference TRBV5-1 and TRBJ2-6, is KAGVTQTPRYLIKTRGQQVTLSCSPISGHRSVSWYQQTPGQGLQFLFEYFSETQRNKGNFPGRFSGRQFSNSRSEMNVSTLELGDSALYLCASSLGDSPGANVLTFGAGSRLTVL.

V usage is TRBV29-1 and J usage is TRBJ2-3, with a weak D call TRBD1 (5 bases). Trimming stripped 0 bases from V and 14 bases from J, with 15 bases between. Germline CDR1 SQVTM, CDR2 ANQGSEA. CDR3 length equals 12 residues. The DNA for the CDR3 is TGCAGCGTTGAAGATCTAGGGGCCCGAGGGTATTTT. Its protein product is CSVEDLGARGYF.

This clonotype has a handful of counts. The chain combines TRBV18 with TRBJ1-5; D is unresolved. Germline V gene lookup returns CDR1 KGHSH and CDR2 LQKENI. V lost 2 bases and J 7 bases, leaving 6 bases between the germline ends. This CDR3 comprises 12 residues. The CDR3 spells CASSPTSQPQHF. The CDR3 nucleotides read TGTGCCAGCTCACCAACGTCACAGCCCCAGCATTTT.

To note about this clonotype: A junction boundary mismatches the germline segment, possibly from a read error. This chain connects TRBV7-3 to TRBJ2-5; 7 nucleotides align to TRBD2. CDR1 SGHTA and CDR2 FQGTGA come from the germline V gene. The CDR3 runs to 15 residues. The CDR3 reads CASSLGGVGQETRYF. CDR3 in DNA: TGTGCCAGCAGCCTGGGGGGGGTGGGCCAAGAGACCCGGTACTTC. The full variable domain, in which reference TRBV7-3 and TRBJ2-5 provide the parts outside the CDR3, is GAGVSQTPSNKVTEKGKYVELRCDPISGHTALYWYRQSLGQGPEFLIYFQGTGAADDSGLPNDRFFAVRPEGSVSTLKIQRTERGDSAVYLCASSLGGVGQETRYFGPGTRLLVL.

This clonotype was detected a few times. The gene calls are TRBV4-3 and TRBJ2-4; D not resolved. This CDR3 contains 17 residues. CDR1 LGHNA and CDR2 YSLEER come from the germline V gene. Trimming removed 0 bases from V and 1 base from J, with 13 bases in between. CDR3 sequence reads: CASSQEPVLTAKNIQYF. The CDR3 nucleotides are TGCGCCAGCAGCCAAGAACCAGTGCTGACTGCCAAAAACATTCAGTACTTC.

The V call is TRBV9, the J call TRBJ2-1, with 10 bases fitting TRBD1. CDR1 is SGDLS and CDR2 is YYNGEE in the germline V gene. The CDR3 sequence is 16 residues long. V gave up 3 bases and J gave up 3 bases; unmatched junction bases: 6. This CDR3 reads CASSARQGAFYNEQFF. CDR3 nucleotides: TGTGCCAGCAGCGCCCGACAGGGGGCTTTCTACAATGAGCAGTTCTTC.

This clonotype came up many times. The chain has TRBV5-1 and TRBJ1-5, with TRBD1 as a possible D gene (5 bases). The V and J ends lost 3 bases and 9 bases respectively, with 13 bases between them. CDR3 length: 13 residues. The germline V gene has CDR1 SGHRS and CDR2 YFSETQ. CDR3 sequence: CASSWDGAGPQHF. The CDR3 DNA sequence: TGCGCCAGCAGCTGGGACGGTGCAGGGCCCCAGCATTTT. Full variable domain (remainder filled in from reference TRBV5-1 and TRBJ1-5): KAGVTQTPRYLIKTRGQQVTLSCSPISGHRSVSWYQQTPGQGLQFLFEYFSETQRNKGNFPGRFSGRQFSNSRSEMNVSTLELGDSALYLCASSWDGAGPQHFGDGTRLSIL.

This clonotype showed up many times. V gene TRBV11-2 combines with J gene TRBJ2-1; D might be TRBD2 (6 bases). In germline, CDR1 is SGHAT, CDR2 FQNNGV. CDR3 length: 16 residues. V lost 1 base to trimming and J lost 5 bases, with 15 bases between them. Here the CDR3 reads CASSLVVRLANNEQFF. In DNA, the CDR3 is TGTGCCAGCAGCTTAGTAGTTCGGCTAGCGAACAATGAGCAGTTCTTC. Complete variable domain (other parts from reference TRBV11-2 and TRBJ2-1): EAGVAQSPRYKIIEKRQSVAFWCNPISGHATLYWYQQILGQGPKLLIQFQNNGVVDDSQLPKDRFSAERLKGVDSTLKIQPAKLEDSAVYLCASSLVVRLANNEQFFGPGTRLTVL.

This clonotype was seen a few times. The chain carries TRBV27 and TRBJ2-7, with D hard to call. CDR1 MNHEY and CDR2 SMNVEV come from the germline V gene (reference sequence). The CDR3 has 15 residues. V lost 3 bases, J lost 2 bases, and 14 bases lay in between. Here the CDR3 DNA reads TGTGCCAGCAGTTTTAGTCGGCCCACGACCTACGAGCAGTACTTC. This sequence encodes CASSFSRPTTYEQYF.

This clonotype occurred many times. The CDR3, as DNA: TGCAGCGTTGACGGGTCGGGAAGAATCGGCTACACCTTC. Translated: CSVDGSGRIGYTF. The chain combines TRBV29-1 with TRBJ1-2; the D is unclear. Trimming took off 3 bases at V and 8 bases at J, with 16 bases between the two ends. The CDR3 length is 13 residues. Germline CDR1 SQVTM, CDR2 ANQGSEA.

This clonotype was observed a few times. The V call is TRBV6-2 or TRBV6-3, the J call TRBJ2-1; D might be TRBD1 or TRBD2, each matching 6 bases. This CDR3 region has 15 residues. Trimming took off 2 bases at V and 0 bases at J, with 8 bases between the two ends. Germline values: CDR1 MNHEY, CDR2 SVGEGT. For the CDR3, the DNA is TGTGCCAGCAGTTACGGGGGGCGCTCCTACAATGAGCAGTTCTTC. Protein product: CASSYGGRSYNEQFF.

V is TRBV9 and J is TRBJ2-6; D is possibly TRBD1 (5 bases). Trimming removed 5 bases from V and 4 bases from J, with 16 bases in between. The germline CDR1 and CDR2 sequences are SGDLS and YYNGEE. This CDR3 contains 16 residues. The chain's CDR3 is CASSTQGVRGANVLTF. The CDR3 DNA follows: TGTGCCAGCAGTACTCAGGGTGTGCGGGGGGCCAACGTCCTGACTTTC. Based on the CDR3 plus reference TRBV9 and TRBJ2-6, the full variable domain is DSGVTQTPKHLITATGQRVTLRCSPRSGDLSVYWYQQSLDQGLQFLIQYYNGEERAKGNILERFSAQQFPDLHSELNLSSLELGDSALYFCASSTQGVRGANVLTFGAGSRLTVL.

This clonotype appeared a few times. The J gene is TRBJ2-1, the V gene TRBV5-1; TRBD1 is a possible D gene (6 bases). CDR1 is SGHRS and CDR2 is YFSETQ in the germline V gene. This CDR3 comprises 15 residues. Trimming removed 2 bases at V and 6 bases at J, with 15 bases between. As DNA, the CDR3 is TGCGCCAGCAGCTTTTCGGTGAGCAGGGGCAATGAGCAGTTCTTC. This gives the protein CASSFSVSRGNEQFF. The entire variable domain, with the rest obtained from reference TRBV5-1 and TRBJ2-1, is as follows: KAGVTQTPRYLIKTRGQQVTLSCSPISGHRSVSWYQQTPGQGLQFLFEYFSETQRNKGNFPGRFSGRQFSNSRSEMNVSTLELGDSALYLCASSFSVSRGNEQFFGPGTRLTVL.